This TCR beta chain was profiled in a study of blood T cells in healthy people across ages. The overall study: About one barcoded beta molecule was captured per two T cells (by template switching). Overall study findings and caveats: Estimates of total diversity, which came from one million sequenced T cells, were considered to be underestimates. Donor CMV status, an unknown factor, possibly confounded changes in expanded clonotypes.

Primed by a sample-barcoded 5' primer and a J-beta primer mix, a second PCR proceeded for 7 to 11 cycles. MiXCR, applied by TCRdb to the 5' RACE reads, yields one record per CDR3 protein. This sample yields around 790,000 distinct CDR3 sequences, of which approximately 48% are seen a single time; approximately 20% belongs to the top ten. In the case of this clonotype: The antigen remains unidentified.

Input material: blood. The TCR comes from a man aged 60 to 75 in good health.

The CDR3, as DNA: TGTGCCAGCAGCGCCGCGGGACAGCAGAGTGAAGCTTTCTTT. It yields the protein CASSAAGQQSEAFF. The gene calls are TRBV11-3 and TRBJ1-1, with 7 positions matching TRBD1. Germline loops: CDR1 SGHNT, CDR2 YENEEA. The CDR3 totals 14 residues. V gave up 5 bases and J gave up 7 bases; unmatched junction bases: 10. Full variable domain (rest looked up from reference TRBV11-3 and TRBJ1-1): EAGVVQSPRYKIIEKKQPVAFWCNPISGHNTLYWYLQNLGQGPELLIRYENEEAVDDSQLPKDRFSAERLKGVDSTLKIQPAELGDSAVYLCASSAAGQQSEAFFGQGTRLTVV.